This paragraph covers one T cell receptor beta chain sequence. Its antigen is not known. This sample was included in a study of cytomegalovirus exposure and HLA in healthy donors. Germline-derived CDR1 and CDR2 are MDHEN and SYDVKM. V lost 6 bases and J 3 bases, leaving 22 bases between the germline ends. CDR3 size: 17 residues. Findings and limits, study-wide: Further analysis was carried out later, and it showed several of the most significant clusters appearing linked to common viral pathogens.

It was healthy bone marrow donors who served as donors. PCR used 60 Vbeta primers and 13 Jbeta primers. Repertoires were generated with immunoSEQ multiplex PCR, while TCRdb's copy carries only in-frame clones and drops some. Counted here are around 40,000 clones, approximately 70% occurring once; the ten biggest clones make up about 4%. The specimen was PBMCs. The V and J genes are TRBV28 and TRBJ2-3; D perhaps matches TRBD1 (6 bases). This receptor was identified in a man aged 35-49 years in good health and CMV-seronegative. CDR3 nucleotides: TGTGCCAGCAGCCCCATGGGGGCGTTTGATAGGACAGATACGCAGTATTTT. It yields the protein CASSPMGAFDRTDTQYF.